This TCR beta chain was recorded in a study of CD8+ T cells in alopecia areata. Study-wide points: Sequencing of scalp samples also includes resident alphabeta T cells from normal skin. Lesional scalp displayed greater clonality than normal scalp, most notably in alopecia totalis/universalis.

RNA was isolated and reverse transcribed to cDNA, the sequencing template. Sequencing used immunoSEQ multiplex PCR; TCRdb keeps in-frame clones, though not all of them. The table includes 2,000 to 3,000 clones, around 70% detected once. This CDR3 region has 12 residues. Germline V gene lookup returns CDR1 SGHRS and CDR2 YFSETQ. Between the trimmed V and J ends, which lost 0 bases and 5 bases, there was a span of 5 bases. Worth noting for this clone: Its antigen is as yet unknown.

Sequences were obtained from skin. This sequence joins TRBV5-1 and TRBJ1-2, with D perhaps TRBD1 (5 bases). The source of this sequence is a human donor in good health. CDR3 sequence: CASSLAGYGYTF. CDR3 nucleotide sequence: TGCGCCAGCAGCTTGGCAGGGTATGGCTACACCTTC.